These T cell receptor beta chains were read from a single sample in a study of blood T cells in healthy people across ages. TCRdb itself ran the 5' RACE reads through MiXCR, one entry per CDR3 protein. Here the sample spans about 830,000 distinct CDR3 sequences, roughly 60% being singletons. Sequenced: blood. The origin of the receptors is a man aged 25 to 40 in good health. Each CDR3 is given with its conserved first and last residue. A D gene is named only where the DNA matches it firmly. The size of a clone is reported for some rows only, either as once, few or many, or as a class for expanded clones.

size,V,D,J,DNA,CDR3
NA,TRBV20-1,TRBD2,TRBJ2-3,TGCAGTGCGTTCGGACTAGCGGGAGGGCCGTCCCTCGCAGATACGCAGTATTTT,CSAFGLAGGPSLADTQYF
NA,TRBV11-3,TRBD2,TRBJ2-1,TGTGCCAGCAGCCCATCCTCTAGCGGGGATTGGTATGAGCAGTTCTTC,CASSPSSSGDWYEQFF
few,TRBV28,NA,TRBJ2-3,TGTGCCAGCGGAATTGGGTCCCCCGGGGTGCATACGCAGTATTTT,CASGIGSPGVHTQYF
NA,TRBV18,NA,TRBJ1-2,TGTGCCAGCTCACCGTCAGGGATGAACTATGGCTACACCTTC,CASSPSGMNYGYTF
few,TRBV29-1,TRBD2,TRBJ2-7,TGCAGCGTTGAAGTTTTAGGCGGGGGCGAGCAGTACTTC,CSVEVLGGGEQYF
NA,TRBV12-3/TRBV12-4,NA,TRBJ1-2,TGTGCCAGCAGCTTAGGGGCTAACTATGGCTACACCTTC,CASSLGANYGYTF
many,TRBV20-1,TRBD2,TRBJ2-6,TGCAGTGCTACACCGACTAGCGGGAGCCCTGGGGCCAACGTCCTGACTTTC,CSATPTSGSPGANVLTF
NA,TRBV20-1,NA,TRBJ2-2,TGCAGTGCCACTCCTTTCCGTGCAGGGCTGAACACCGGGGAGCTGTTTTTT,CSATPFRAGLNTGELFF
NA,TRBV7-8,NA,TRBJ2-5,TGTGCCAGCAGCTTAGAGGGGGGAGGCAGGGTCTGGGAGACCCAGTACTTC,CASSLEGGGRVWETQYF
NA,TRBV2,NA,TRBJ2-1,TGTGCCAGCAGTGAAGCTTTAGGGAACAATGGGCAGTTCTTC,CASSEALGNNGQFF
NA,TRBV11-2,NA,TRBJ2-2,TGTGCCAGCAGCCCCTCGGCAGGTACCACCGGGGAGCTGTTTTTT,CASSPSAGTTGELFF
NA,TRBV7-2,NA,TRBJ2-5,TGTGCCAGCAGCTTAATGAAGTCCCGCCAAGAGACCCAGTACTTC,CASSLMKSRQETQYF
NA,TRBV30,TRBD2,TRBJ2-4,TGTGCCTGGAGTCGGGGGGGTATGTGGTACTTC,CAWSRGGMWYF
NA,TRBV12-3/TRBV12-4,TRBD2,TRBJ2-5,TGTGCCAGCACGCTGACTAGCGGCCAAGAGACCCAGTACTTC,CASTLTSGQETQYF